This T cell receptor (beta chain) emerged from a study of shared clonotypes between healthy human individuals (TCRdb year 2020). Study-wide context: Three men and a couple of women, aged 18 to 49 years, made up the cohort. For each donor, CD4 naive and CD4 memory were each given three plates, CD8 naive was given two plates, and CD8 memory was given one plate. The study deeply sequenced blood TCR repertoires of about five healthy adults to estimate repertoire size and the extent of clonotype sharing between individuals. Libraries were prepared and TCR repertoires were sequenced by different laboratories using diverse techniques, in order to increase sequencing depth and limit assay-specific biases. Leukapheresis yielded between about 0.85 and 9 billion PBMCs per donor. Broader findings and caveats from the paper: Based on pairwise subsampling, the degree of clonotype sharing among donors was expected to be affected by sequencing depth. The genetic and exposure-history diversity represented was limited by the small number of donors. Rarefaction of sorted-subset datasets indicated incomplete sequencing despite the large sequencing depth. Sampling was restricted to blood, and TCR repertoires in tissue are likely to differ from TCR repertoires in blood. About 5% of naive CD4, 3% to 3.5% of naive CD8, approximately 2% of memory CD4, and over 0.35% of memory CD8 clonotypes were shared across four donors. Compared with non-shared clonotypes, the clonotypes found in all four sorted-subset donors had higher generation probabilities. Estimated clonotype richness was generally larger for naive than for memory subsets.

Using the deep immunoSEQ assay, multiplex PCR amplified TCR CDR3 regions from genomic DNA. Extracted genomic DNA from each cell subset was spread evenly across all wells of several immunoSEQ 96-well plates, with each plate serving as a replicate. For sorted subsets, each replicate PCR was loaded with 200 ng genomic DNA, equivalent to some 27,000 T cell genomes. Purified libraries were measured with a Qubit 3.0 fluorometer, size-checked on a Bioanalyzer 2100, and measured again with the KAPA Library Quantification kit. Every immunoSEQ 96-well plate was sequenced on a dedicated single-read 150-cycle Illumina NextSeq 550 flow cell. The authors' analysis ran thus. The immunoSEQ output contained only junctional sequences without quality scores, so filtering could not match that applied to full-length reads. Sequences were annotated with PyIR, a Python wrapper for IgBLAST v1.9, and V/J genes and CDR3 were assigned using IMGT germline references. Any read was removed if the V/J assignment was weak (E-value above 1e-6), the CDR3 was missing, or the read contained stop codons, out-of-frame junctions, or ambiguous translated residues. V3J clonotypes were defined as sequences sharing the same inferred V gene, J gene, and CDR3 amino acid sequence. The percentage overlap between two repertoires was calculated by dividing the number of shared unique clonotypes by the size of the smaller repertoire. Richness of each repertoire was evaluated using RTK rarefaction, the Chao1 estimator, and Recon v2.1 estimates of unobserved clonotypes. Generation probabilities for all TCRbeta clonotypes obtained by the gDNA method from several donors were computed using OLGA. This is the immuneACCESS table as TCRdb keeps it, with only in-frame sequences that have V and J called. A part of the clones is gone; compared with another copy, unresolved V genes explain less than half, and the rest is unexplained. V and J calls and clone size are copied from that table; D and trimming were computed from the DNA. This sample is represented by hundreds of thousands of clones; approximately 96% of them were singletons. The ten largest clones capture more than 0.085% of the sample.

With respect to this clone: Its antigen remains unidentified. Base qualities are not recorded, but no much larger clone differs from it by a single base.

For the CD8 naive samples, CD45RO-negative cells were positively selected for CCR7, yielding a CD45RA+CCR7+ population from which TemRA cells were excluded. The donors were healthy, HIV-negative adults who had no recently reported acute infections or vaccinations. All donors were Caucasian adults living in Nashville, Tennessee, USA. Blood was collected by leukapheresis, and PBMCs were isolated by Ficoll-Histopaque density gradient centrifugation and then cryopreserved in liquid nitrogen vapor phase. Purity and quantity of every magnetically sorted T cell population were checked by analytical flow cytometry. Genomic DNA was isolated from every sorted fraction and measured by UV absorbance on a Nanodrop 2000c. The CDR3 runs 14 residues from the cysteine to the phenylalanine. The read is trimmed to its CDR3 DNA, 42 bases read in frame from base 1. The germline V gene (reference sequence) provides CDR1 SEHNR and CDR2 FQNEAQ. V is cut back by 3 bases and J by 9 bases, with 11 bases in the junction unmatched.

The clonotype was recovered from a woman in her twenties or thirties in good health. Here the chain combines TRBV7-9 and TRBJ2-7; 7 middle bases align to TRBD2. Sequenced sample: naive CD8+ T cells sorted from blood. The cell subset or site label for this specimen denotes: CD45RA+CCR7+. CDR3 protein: CASSLGRESFRQYF. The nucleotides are TGTGCCAGCAGCTTGGGGCGGGAGTCGTTCCGGCAGTACTTC.